Listed here is a single T cell receptor beta chain. Its antigen is unidentified. The junction shows a germline mismatch at one end, possibly a read error. This record belongs to a study of vaccination effects on CD4 cells after COVID-19. Expansion with viral peptide pools was applied to antigen-specific CD4+ T cells by the ViraFEST assay prior to sequencing. Scientists isolated CD4+ T cells after an approximately 9-day culture period ended. Nucleocapsid antibodies stayed negative before and after vaccination, showing no earlier SARS-CoV-2 infection. This CDR3 has 14 residues. Germline V CDR1 and CDR2: KGHDR, SFDVKD. Here immunoSEQ multiplex PCR was the method, and the copy in TCRdb shows in-frame clones only, minus some. The sample contains 70,000 to 75,000 clones, approximately 70% of which appear only once.

The genes are TRBV24-1 and TRBJ1-2; 7 nucleotides align to TRBD1. The TCR comes from a human donor who received a COVID-19 vaccine. Material: CD4+ T cells from PBMCs cultured with HCoV-OC43 spike peptides, obtained before COVID-19 vaccination. Subset meaning: HCoV-OC43 spike overlapping peptide pool stimulation. The CDR3 sequence is CATCERGRMDGYTF. As DNA, the CDR3 is TGTGCCACCTGTGAGAGGGGGCGCATGGACGGCTACACCTTC.